The sequence of this T cell receptor (beta chain) was determined in a study of PD-1 blockade in mismatch repair-deficient tumors. Study as a whole: Patients had around 11 mismatch repair-deficient cancer types and were previously treated and progressing. General study results and limits: Tumor-resident clones, often absent from pretreatment blood, expanded after pembrolizumab and then contracted.

Every patient had mismatch repair deficiency by PCR or immunohistochemistry. The TCR-sequenced patients were a few responders to pembrolizumab. Profiled with immunoSEQ multiplex PCR; TCRdb holds only in-frame clones, not every one. The sample gives more than 95,000 clones, roughly 86% of which show up once; roughly 14% is in the top ten. The V and J ends lost 4 bases and 5 bases respectively, with 15 bases between them. Per germline, CDR1 SGHRS and CDR2 YFSETQ. The CDR3 is 15 residues long. As concerns this clone: Its specificity is not known.

This clonotype was obtained from an adult with mismatch repair-deficient cancer. The genes are TRBV5-1 and TRBJ1-4, with unresolved D. The material sequenced was peripheral blood, taken 44 weeks after starting pembrolizumab. CDR3: CASSPSRGSNEKLFF. CDR3 bases: TGCGCCAGCAGCCCCTCAAGAGGCTCGAATGAAAAACTGTTTTTT.